The next 13 T cell receptor beta chains were all read from a single sample in a study of liver allograft versus peripheral blood T cells. Across the study: The authors compared T cell receptor repertoires in transplanted livers with those in the peripheral blood of recipients.

TCRdb called the reads again in MiXCR, with one record for every CDR3 protein. The repertoire holds 3,500 to 4,500 distinct CDR3 sequences, with 14% to 15% as singletons. The receptors were gathered from a human patient who had a liver transplant. Some T cells here may be from the graft donor.

This clonotype is judged medium-sized. This chain joins TRBV18 and TRBJ1-1; D possibly corresponds to TRBD1 (5 bases). This CDR3 contains 13 residues. With 3 bases removed from V and 7 bases from J, the gap between germline ends came to 12 bases. The V gene's germline CDR1 is KGHSH and CDR2 LQKENI. The CDR3 spells CASSPSGTFEAFF. The CDR3 DNA reads TGTGCCAGCTCACCTTCAGGGACTTTTGAAGCTTTCTTT.

By share, this clonotype ranks as medium-sized. The rearrangement links TRBV12-3 or TRBV12-4 to TRBJ1-5; 7 nucleotides line up with TRBD1. The CDR3 runs 16 residues. V lost 5 bases to trimming and J lost 0 bases; unmatched junction nucleotides: 7. CDR3 region: CASSRRTGSSNQPQHF. CDR3 nucleotide sequence: TGTGCCAGCAGTAGGCGGACAGGATCTAGCAATCAGCCCCAGCATTTT.

Note on this clonotype: A much larger clone sits a single nucleotide away, making a read error possible. The chain's CDR3 is CASSATDKSYGYTF. Here the CDR3 DNA reads TGTGCCAGCAGCGCTACCGACAAATCCTATGGCTACACCTTC. The rearrangement links TRBV9 to TRBJ1-2; no firm D call. The germline gives CDR1 SGDLS, CDR2 YYNGEE. The CDR3 runs to 14 residues. V was clipped by 3 bases and J by 4 bases, with 13 bases between them.

J is TRBJ1-4 and V is TRBV5-1; D perhaps matches TRBD1 (5 bases). CDR3 length equals 16 residues. CDR1 SGHRS and CDR2 YFSETQ come from the germline V gene. Trimming cost V 3 bases and J 6 bases, with 18 bases left between them. The chain's CDR3 is CASSYGLGTRDEKLFF. The CDR3 nucleotides are TGCGCCAGCAGCTACGGCCTTGGGACGCGGGATGAAAAACTGTTTTTT.

The chain uses TRBV28 and TRBJ1-1, with D perhaps TRBD1 (5 bases). Germline-derived CDR1 and CDR2 are MDHEN and SYDVKM. CDR3 length equals 13 residues. V lost 6 bases, J lost 1 base, and 9 bases lay in between. The chain's CDR3 is CASRPDRNTEAFF. For the CDR3, the DNA is TGTGCCAGCAGGCCTGACAGGAACACTGAAGCTTTCTTT.

This clonotype was seen at least ten times. This chain joins TRBV30 and TRBJ2-1; 9 bases are a match to TRBD1. The CDR3 has 14 amino acids. Unmatched junction bases numbered 5, after V lost 0 bases and J lost 8 bases. CDR1 is GTSNPN and CDR2 is SVGIG in the germline V gene (reference sequence). The CDR3 DNA is TGTGCCTGGAGTGTCCGGGACAGGGTGGATGAGCAGTTCTTC. This encodes CAWSVRDRVDEQFF.

The V gene is TRBV20-1, the J gene TRBJ1-1, with TRBD1 identical over 8 bases. V trimming: 1 base; J trimming: 0 bases; junction bases outside the gene matches: 10. The CDR3 runs to 17 residues. Germline assignment: CDR1 DFQATT and CDR2 SNEGSKA (reference sequence). CDR3 residues: CSARAEQNRGMNTEAFF. The CDR3 bases are TGCAGTGCTAGAGCCGAACAAAACAGGGGGATGAACACTGAAGCTTTCTTT.

Judged by abundance, this clonotype is medium-sized (0.01 to 0.1%). The rearrangement joins TRBV13 to TRBJ2-1; D gene ambiguous. CDR3 length: 13 amino acids. V lost 5 bases to trimming and J lost 7 bases, with 12 bases between them. Germline CDR1 is PRHDT and CDR2 is FYEKMQ (reference sequence). CDR3 amino acids: CASSLLIGNEQFF. The CDR3 bases are TGTGCCAGCAGCCTGCTAATAGGAAATGAGCAGTTCTTC.

Judged by abundance, this clonotype is medium-sized. The chain combines TRBV7-2 with TRBJ1-2, with D possibly matching TRBD1 (5 bases). V was pared by 3 bases and J by 4 bases, with 15 bases between. CDR1 and CDR2 (germline): SGHTA, FQGNSA. This CDR3 contains 15 residues. This chain's CDR3 is CASSFTPAGGYGYTF. The CDR3 region has the DNA TGTGCCAGCAGCTTCACCCCAGCCGGGGGCTATGGCTACACCTTC. The full variable domain, rest sourced from reference TRBV7-2 and TRBJ1-2, is GAGVSQSPSNKVTEKGKDVELRCDPISGHTALYWYRQSLGQGLEFLIYFQGNSAPDKSGLPSDRFSAERTGGSVSTLTIQRTQQEDSAVYLCASSFTPAGGYGYTFGSGTRLTVV.

By share, this clonotype counts as medium-sized. J is TRBJ1-1 and V is TRBV19, with 9 bases that match TRBD1. CDR3 length equals 14 residues. V was pared by 7 bases and J by 1 base, with 4 bases of the junction left unmatched. Germline V gene lookup returns CDR1 LNHDA and CDR2 SQIVND (reference sequence). The CDR3 region is CASTLTGGNTEAFF. DNA for the CDR3: TGTGCCAGTACTTTGACAGGGGGGAACACTGAAGCTTTCTTT.

This clonotype came up many times. V usage is TRBV12-3 or TRBV12-4 and J usage is TRBJ1-1; 7 bases match TRBD1. V trimming: 6 bases; J trimming: 4 bases; junction bases outside the gene matches: 5. This CDR3 is built from 13 residues. The CDR3 DNA reads as TGTGCCAGCAGCCAATACAGGGGCACTGAAGCTTTCTTT. Amino acids: CASSQYRGTEAFF.

By proportion, this clonotype is medium-sized. The chain combines TRBV27 with TRBJ2-6, with a weak D call TRBD1 (6 bases). The CDR3 has 16 amino acids. The V end was cut by 3 bases, the J end by 1 base, with 10 bases between. Germline CDR1 MNHEY, CDR2 SMNVEV (reference sequence). The CDR3 loop reads CASSLGRGSGANVLTF. The CDR3 region has the DNA TGTGCCAGCAGTTTGGGCAGGGGATCTGGGGCCAACGTCCTGACTTTC.

The gene calls are TRBV28 and TRBJ2-5, with 10 bases fitting TRBD2. This CDR3 has 15 amino acids. Germline values: CDR1 MDHEN, CDR2 SYDVKM. Germline trimming cut 4 bases from V and 4 bases from J; bases unmatched to any gene: 6. This CDR3 is CASSYRAGGGETQYF. CDR3 nucleotide sequence: TGTGCCAGCAGTTATAGAGCGGGAGGGGGAGAGACCCAGTACTTC.